Below are 31 T cell receptor beta chains sequenced from a single sample in a study of control samples from healthy donors and cancer patients. Measured with immunoSEQ multiplex PCR; TCRdb has only the in-frame clones, and not every one. The sample has around 50,000 clones; around 85% are singletons. Specimen: PBMCs. These TCRs come from a woman aged 50 to 60 with lung cancer.

The J gene is TRBJ1-1, the V gene TRBV7-9; 7 bases map to TRBD1. V was pared by 8 bases and J by 11 bases, with 11 bases of the junction left unmatched. Looked up from germline, CDR1 is SEHNR and CDR2 is FQNEAQ (reference sequence). The CDR3 sequence is 12 residues long. The CDR3 here is CASRPTDRTAFF. The CDR3 coding sequence is TGTGCCAGCCGTCCTACGGACAGGACGGCTTTCTTT.

The V and J genes are TRBV10-2 and TRBJ1-1; 7 bases agree with TRBD1. From germline, CDR1 is WSHSY and CDR2 SAAADI. V shed 2 bases, J shed 4 bases, and the junction held 4 bases outside the gene matches. This CDR3 comprises 14 residues. The CDR3: CASSETQGSTEAFF. The CDR3 nucleotides read TGCGCCAGCAGTGAGACACAGGGGAGCACTGAAGCTTTCTTT.

This chain uses TRBV28 with TRBJ1-2; 7 bases match TRBD1. This CDR3 comprises 13 residues. J gave up 6 bases and V 7 bases, and 8 bases lay outside the gene matches. CDR1 and CDR2 (germline): MDHEN, SYDVKM. CDR3 sequence (DNA): TGTGCCAGCACTGAACAGGGGCGAGATGGCTACACCTTC. Protein sequence: CASTEQGRDGYTF.

This clone has only one observation. V gene TRBV28 combines with J gene TRBJ2-4; 7 nucleotides match TRBD2. Losses at the gene ends were 5 bases for V and 8 bases for J; bases not matched to a gene: 0. The germline gives CDR1 MDHEN, CDR2 SYDVKM. This CDR3 has 11 residues. The CDR3 sequence: CASSRGDIQYF. The CDR3 DNA sequence: TGTGCCAGCAGTCGGGGGGACATTCAGTACTTC.

The chain combines TRBV27 with TRBJ2-7; D is perhaps TRBD2 (7 bases). From germline, CDR1 is MNHEY and CDR2 SMNVEV (reference sequence). Trimming stripped 3 bases from V and 0 bases from J, with 15 bases between. The CDR3 consists of 16 residues. The DNA of the CDR3 is TGTGCCAGCAGTTTCGGCTTAGGGGGGGCCTCCTACGAGCAGTACTTC. Its protein product is CASSFGLGGASYEQYF.

CDR3 in amino acids: CASSDRTYTSYGYTF. The CDR3 DNA is TGTGCCAGCAGCGATCGCACCTATACCTCCTATGGCTACACCTTC. The chain recombines TRBV9 with TRBJ1-2; no firm D call. The length of the CDR3 is 15 residues. Trimming pared 3 bases from V and 4 bases from J, leaving 16 bases between. Germline V CDR1 and CDR2: SGDLS, YYNGEE.

Relative to its sample, this clone is medium-sized. The rearrangement joins TRBV6-1 to TRBJ1-5; D is possibly TRBD1 (5 bases). Trimming stripped 2 bases from V and 7 bases from J, with 12 bases between. Germline V gives CDR1 MNHNS, CDR2 SASEGT. The length of the CDR3 is 14 residues. For the CDR3, the DNA is TGTGCCAGCAGTGAACTGGGACTCGGCCAGCCCCAGCATTTT. Its translation is CASSELGLGQPQHF.

Of note for this clone: Other DNA sequences in this specimen translate into the identical CDR3. This chain connects TRBV5-1 to TRBJ1-1; 7 nucleotides line up with TRBD1. Germline V lookup: CDR1 SGHRS, CDR2 YFSETQ. This CDR3 spans 14 amino acids. The V gene end was trimmed by 4 bases and the J gene end by 2 bases; junction bases not matched to a gene: 5. CDR3 amino acids: CASSPQGGNTEAFF. In DNA, the CDR3 is TGCGCCAGCAGCCCCCAGGGGGGTAACACTGAAGCTTTCTTT.

The chain has TRBV6-5 and TRBJ2-5; D ambiguous. The CDR3 loop spans 13 amino acids. CDR1 is MNHEY, CDR2 SVGAGI, per germline. V lost 7 bases, J lost 6 bases, and 15 bases lay in between. The CDR3 region has the DNA TGTGCCAGCAAAGTTGTTGCTACGCAGACCCAGTACTTC. It is translated as CASKVVATQTQYF.

The chain links TRBV25-1 to TRBJ1-5; 7 bases are a match to TRBD1. The germline V gene encodes CDR1 MGHDK and CDR2 SYGVNS. The CDR3 loop spans 14 amino acids. Trimming took 4 bases from V and 9 from J; bases not matched to a gene: 9. In DNA, the CDR3 is TGTGCCAGCAGTGGGGACAGCGGGGAGAGGCCCCAGCATTTT. Protein product: CASSGDSGERPQHF.

This sequence joins TRBV15 and TRBJ2-3, with TRBD2 matching over 7 bases. In germline, CDR1 is LNHNV, CDR2 YYDKDF (reference sequence). The CDR3 loop spans 16 amino acids. V lost 0 bases, J lost 1 base, and 4 bases stayed unmatched. The chain's CDR3 is CATSRDGGGGTDTQYF. CDR3 DNA: TGTGCCACCAGCAGAGATGGCGGGGGAGGCACAGATACGCAGTATTTT.

The V call is TRBV6-2 or TRBV6-3, the J call TRBJ1-5, with TRBD1 matching 9 bases. Trimming at V came to 1 base and at J to 15 bases, leaving 4 bases not matched to a gene. CDR1 and CDR2 from the germline V gene are MNHEY and SVGEGT. This CDR3 contains 12 residues. CDR3 protein: CASSYWTGALHF. The CDR3 bases are TGTGCCAGCAGTTACTGGACAGGGGCGCTGCATTTT.

The V gene is TRBV5-1, the J gene TRBJ1-1; TRBD1 is a possible D gene (6 bases). CDR1 is SGHRS, CDR2 YFSETQ, per germline. V dropped 2 bases and J dropped 5 bases, with 13 bases sitting between them. The length of the CDR3 is 14 residues. The CDR3 spells CASSFNGGETEAFF. Written as DNA, the CDR3 is TGCGCCAGCAGCTTCAACGGGGGCGAGACTGAAGCTTTCTTT.

The chain has TRBV6-6 and TRBJ1-5; unclear D gene. The CDR3 consists of 11 residues. Germline V gene sequence: CDR1 MNHNY, CDR2 SVGAGI (reference sequence). Trimming pared 6 bases from V and 3 bases from J, leaving 3 bases between. CDR3 coding DNA: TGTGCCAGCAGCACCAATCAGCCCCAGCATTTT. This codes for CASSTNQPQHF.

The chain recombines TRBV7-9 with TRBJ2-3; D is uncertain. This CDR3 is built from 15 residues. The V end lost 1 base, the J end lost 2 bases, and 10 bases lay between the germline ends. Germline V gene lookup returns CDR1 SEHNR and CDR2 FQNEAQ (reference sequence). CDR3 bases: TGTGCCAGCAGCTTAGATGGGCAGCTCACAGATACGCAGTATTTT. Protein product: CASSLDGQLTDTQYF.

The genes are TRBV9 and TRBJ1-2; D is ambiguous. Germline-derived CDR1 and CDR2 are SGDLS and YYNGEE. The ends were cut back, 4 bases at V and 11 bases at J, with 15 bases in the middle. There are 12 residues in the CDR3. The CDR3 loop is CASSPTNGRYTF. The CDR3 DNA is TGTGCCAGCAGCCCAACTAACGGACGGTACACCTTC.

V and J are TRBV5-1 and TRBJ2-3; D might be TRBD2 (5 bases). CDR3 length: 14 amino acids. Trimming removed 1 base from V and 4 bases from J, with 10 bases in between. CDR1 and CDR2 (germline): SGHRS, YFSETQ. CDR3 region: CASSLRALADTQYF. Here the CDR3 DNA reads TGCGCCAGCAGCTTGAGGGCACTAGCAGATACGCAGTATTTT.

This chain joins TRBV20-1 and TRBJ2-3, with D unresolved. The CDR3 has 11 residues. V lost 6 bases, J lost 2 bases, and 6 bases lay in between. Looked up from germline, CDR1 is DFQATT and CDR2 is SNEGSKA (reference sequence). The CDR3 sequence: CSATYTDTQYF. The CDR3 DNA follows: TGCAGTGCCACCTACACAGATACGCAGTATTTT.

The V and J genes are TRBV19 and TRBJ1-2; TRBD1 matches at 9 bases. Germline CDR1 is LNHDA and CDR2 is SQIVND (reference sequence). V gave up 5 bases and J gave up 2 bases; unmatched junction bases: 9. The CDR3 spans 16 residues. The CDR3 protein is CASSDPAGTGNYGYTF. The DNA for the CDR3 is TGTGCCAGTAGTGACCCCGCCGGGACAGGGAACTATGGCTACACCTTC. The variable domain in full, with the rest retrieved from reference TRBV19 and TRBJ1-2, is DGGITQSPKYLFRKEGQNVTLSCEQNLNHDAMYWYRQDPGQGLRLIYYSQIVNDFQKGDIAEGYSVSREKKESFPLTVTSAQKNPTAFYLCASSDPAGTGNYGYTFGSGTRLTVV.

This clone rates as medium-sized (0.01 to 0.1%). This sequence joins TRBV29-1 and TRBJ1-4, with TRBD1 matching over 7 bases. The CDR3 spans 12 residues. Germline V lookup: CDR1 SQVTM, CDR2 ANQGSEA. Trimming removed 8 bases from V and 8 bases from J; junction bases left unmatched: 8. CDR3 protein: CSTQGVSEKLFF. CDR3 sequence (DNA): TGCAGCACTCAGGGGGTTAGCGAAAAACTGTTTTTT. Full variable domain (rest looked up from reference TRBV29-1 and TRBJ1-4): SAVISQKPSRDICQRGTSLTIQCQVDSQVTMMFWYRQQPGQSLTLIATANQGSEATYESGFVIDKFPISRPNLTFSTLTVSNMSPEDSSIYLCSTQGVSEKLFFGSGTQLSVL.

This clone was counted a single time. The chain combines TRBV15 with TRBJ2-5, with TRBD2 identical over 7 bases. V lost 1 base to trimming and J lost 1 base; unmatched junction nucleotides: 9. The germline V gene encodes CDR1 LNHNV and CDR2 YYDKDF (reference sequence). The CDR3 is 17 residues long. The CDR3 DNA is TGTGCCACCAGCAGAGGGGGAGGGAGTGGGGGCCAAGAGACCCAGTACTTC. It is translated as CATSRGGGSGGQETQYF.

The chain joins TRBV14 to TRBJ2-5, with D unresolved. Germline lookup yields CDR1 SGHDN and CDR2 FVKESK. The germline V and J ends were trimmed by 2 bases and 5 bases, with 6 bases remaining between them. The CDR3 consists of 12 residues. Here the CDR3 DNA reads TGTGCCAGCAGCCAAACTTGGGAGACCCAGTACTTC. Translating gives CASSQTWETQYF.

This sequence joins TRBV28 and TRBJ1-1; TRBD1 might be the D (5 bases). The CDR3 is 13 amino acids. The germline V gene has CDR1 MDHEN and CDR2 SYDVKM. Trimming removed 2 bases at V and 11 bases at J, with 15 bases between. CDR3 residues: CASSLTTGRAAFF. The DNA of the CDR3 is TGTGCCAGCAGTTTAACCACGGGCAGGGCCGCTTTCTTT. Full variable domain (remainder filled in from reference TRBV28 and TRBJ1-1): DVKVTQSSRYLVKRTGEKVFLECVQDMDHENMFWYRQDPGLGLRLIYFSYDVKMKEKGDIPEGYSVSREKKERFSLILESASTNQTSMYLCASSLTTGRAAFFGQGTRLTVV.

The chain couples TRBV28 to TRBJ2-1; D gene uncertain. Germline CDR1 reads MDHEN; CDR2 reads SYDVKM. The CDR3 runs 14 residues. Trimming removed 8 bases from V and 6 bases from J, with 17 bases in between. CDR3: CASGNGVSTNEQFF. CDR3 nucleotide sequence: TGTGCCAGCGGGAATGGGGTATCCACCAATGAGCAGTTCTTC.

This clone was observed a single time. J is TRBJ1-2 and V is TRBV18; D gene ambiguous. V gave up 2 bases and J gave up 2 bases, with 12 bases separating them. Per the germline V gene, CDR1 is KGHSH and CDR2 is LQKENI. The CDR3 covers 15 residues. The CDR3 region is CASSPDSTANYGYTF. CDR3 nucleotide sequence: TGTGCCAGCTCACCAGATTCGACGGCGAACTATGGCTACACCTTC.

In nucleotides, the CDR3 is TGTGCCAGCTCACCAAATCAGCGGGGCAACACTGAAGCTTTCTTT. Its translation: CASSPNQRGNTEAFF. The chain carries TRBV18 and TRBJ1-1, with a possible D match to TRBD1 (5 bases). V lost 2 bases and J lost 2, with 12 bases in between. CDR1 is KGHSH and CDR2 is LQKENI in the germline V gene. This CDR3 has 15 amino acids. The complete variable domain, with remaining parts taken from reference TRBV18 and TRBJ1-1, reads NAGVMQNPRHLVRRRGQEARLRCSPMKGHSHVYWYRQLPEEGLKFMVYLQKENIIDESGMPKERFSAEFPKEGPSILRIQQVVRGDSAAYFCASSPNQRGNTEAFFGQGTRLTVV.

The chain is built from TRBV7-2 and TRBJ1-3; D is uncertain. CDR1 is SGHTA and CDR2 is FQGNSA in the germline V gene. V lost 5 bases and J 0 bases, leaving 8 bases between the germline ends. CDR3 length: 14 amino acids. DNA of the CDR3: TGTGCCAGCAGCCCGGCCGGCTCTGGAAACACCATATATTTT. Protein sequence: CASSPAGSGNTIYF.

The chain is built from TRBV19 and TRBJ1-5; the D gene is possibly TRBD1 (5 bases). CDR1 is LNHDA, CDR2 SQIVND, per germline (reference sequence). This CDR3 is 15 amino acids long. Trimming took 6 bases from V and 0 from J, leaving 12 bases between them. CDR3 loop: CASSQDTYSNQPQHF. CDR3 nucleotides: TGTGCCAGTAGCCAGGACACTTATAGCAATCAGCCCCAGCATTTT.

This rearrangement joins TRBV28 to TRBJ2-3; TRBD2 is a possible D gene (7 bases). Germline values: CDR1 MDHEN, CDR2 SYDVKM. The CDR3 is 16 amino acids. V was clipped by 5 bases and J by 2 bases, with 17 bases between them. The CDR3 bases are TGTGCCAGCAGTCGCATGACGGGGGGCCTCACAGATACGCAGTATTTT. Protein: CASSRMTGGLTDTQYF.

This clone has a handful of counts. The chain recombines TRBV4-2 with TRBJ2-7; TRBD1 is a possible D gene (6 bases). Deletions cut 1 base from V and 2 bases from J, with 12 bases between. CDR3 length: 15 residues. Looked up from germline, CDR1 is LGHNA and CDR2 is YNFKEQ. CDR3 amino acids: CASSQGGLDPYEQYF. CDR3 DNA sequence: TGTGCCAGCAGCCAAGGGGGGCTGGATCCCTACGAGCAGTACTTC.

Comment on this clone: The sample holds other DNA sequences that translate to the same CDR3. The chain recombines TRBV7-9 with TRBJ1-2, with D unclear. The V end lost 5 bases, the J end lost 8 bases, and 9 bases lay between the germline ends. The CDR3 is made up of 11 amino acids. The germline V gene has CDR1 SEHNR and CDR2 FQNEAQ (reference sequence). CDR3 sequence (DNA): TGTGCCAGCAGCCTTCTGGAGGGCTACACCTTC. Encoded protein: CASSLLEGYTF.